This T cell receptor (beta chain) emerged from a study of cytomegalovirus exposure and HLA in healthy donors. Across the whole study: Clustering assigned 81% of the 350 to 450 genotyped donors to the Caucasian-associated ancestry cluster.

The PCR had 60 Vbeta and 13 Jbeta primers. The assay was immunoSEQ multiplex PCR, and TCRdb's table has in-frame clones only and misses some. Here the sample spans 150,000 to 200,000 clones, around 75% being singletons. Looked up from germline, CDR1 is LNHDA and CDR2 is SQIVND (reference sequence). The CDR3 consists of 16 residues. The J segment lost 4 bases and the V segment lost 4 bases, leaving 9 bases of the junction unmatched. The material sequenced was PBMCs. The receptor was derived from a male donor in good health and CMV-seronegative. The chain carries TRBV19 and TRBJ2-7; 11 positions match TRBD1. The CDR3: CASSKTRGQGDYEQYF. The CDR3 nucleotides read TGTGCCAGTAGTAAAACGAGGGGACAGGGGGATTACGAGCAGTACTTC. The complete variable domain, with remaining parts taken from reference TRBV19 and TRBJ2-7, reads DGGITQSPKYLFRKEGQNVTLSCEQNLNHDAMYWYRQDPGQGLRLIYYSQIVNDFQKGDIAEGYSVSREKKESFPLTVTSAQKNPTAFYLCASSKTRGQGDYEQYFGPGTRLTVT.